The next 4 T cell receptor beta chains were all read from a single sample in a study of siplizumab effects on memory and regulatory T cells. Assay: immunoSEQ multiplex PCR; the TCRdb copy retains only in-frame clones and omits some. The sample records approximately 100,000 clones, just under 95% being singletons. The specimen sequenced was non-Treg CD4+ T cells sorted from blood. These receptors all come from a human donor in good health.

The chain links TRBV19 to TRBJ2-3; D uncertain. The length of the CDR3 is 15 residues. V lost 9 bases to trimming and J lost 0 bases, with 16 bases between them. Germline values: CDR1 LNHDA, CDR2 SQIVND (reference sequence). CDR3 residues: CASTVGRFSTDTQYF. CDR3 sequence (DNA): TGTGCCAGCACCGTTGGACGATTCAGCACAGATACGCAGTATTTT.

This chain joins TRBV18 and TRBJ1-1, with D maybe TRBD1 (6 bases). CDR3 length: 13 amino acids. CDR1 is KGHSH and CDR2 is LQKENI in the germline V gene. V lost 10 bases to trimming and J lost 1 base, with 13 bases between them. CDR3 nucleotides: TGTGCCACTGAACAGGGCGGGAACACTGAAGCTTTCTTT. The encoded protein is CATEQGGNTEAFF.

This chain links TRBV12-5 with TRBJ1-6; D remains ambiguous. CDR3 length equals 13 residues. Germline V lookup: CDR1 LGHNT, CDR2 FRNRAP. Trimming stripped 1 base from V and 5 bases from J, with 3 bases between. CDR3 loop: CASGLGNNSPLHF. The CDR3 bases are TGTGCTAGTGGTTTGGGGAATAATTCACCCCTCCACTTT.

The chain has TRBV11-2 and TRBJ2-7; tentatively, D is TRBD2 (6 bases). Trimming removed 7 bases from V and 3 bases from J, with 13 bases in between. Germline V gene sequence: CDR1 SGHAT, CDR2 FQNNGV. This CDR3 spans 13 amino acids. CDR3 amino acids: CASTLSGVYEQYF. The DNA for the CDR3 is TGTGCCAGCACCCTGTCGGGGGTCTACGAGCAGTACTTC.